The clone carrying this TCR beta chain was detected many times. Its antigen is unknown. V lost 6 bases and J lost 0; bases outside the gene matches: 4. Germline V gives CDR1 MNHEY, CDR2 SVGAGI. There are 14 residues in the CDR3. The data originate from a study of T cells after posttransplantation cyclophosphamide. Peripheral blood was collected from the related graft donor on the marrow donation day. The repertoire was sequenced with immunoSEQ multiplex PCR; TCRdb's copy has only in-frame clones and lacks some. Singletons are absent from the sample, which has fewer than 40,000 clones. General study results and limits: After PTCy, TRB diversity resembled that of CNI/methotrexate controls. Blood and skin or GI T cell repertoires showed limited TRB overlap. Donor-recipient repertoire similarity was low at 1-2 months, rising over year one.

The sequence came from a woman in her fifties or sixties in good health and a related stem cell transplant donor. Sequencing input: PBMCs. V usage is TRBV6-5 and J usage is TRBJ2-7; 8 nucleotides match TRBD2. The CDR3 bases are TGTGCCAGCAGCCCCGGGACTAGCTCCTACGAGCAGTACTTC. Translated, it gives CASSPGTSSYEQYF.